This T cell receptor (beta chain) is drawn from a study of blood T cell repertoires in COVID-19. About the study: Acute and convalescent COVID-19 samples came from the United States, Italy and Spain. Sample material is recorded as cDNA or gDNA derived from T cells, B-cell-depleted T cells, or PBMCs.

The CDR3 loop spans 13 amino acids. V was clipped by 5 bases and J by 7 bases, with 14 bases between them. Germline V gene data show CDR1 as MDHEN and CDR2 as SYDVKM. In the source study's methods: Amplification of reference gene primers provided the estimated nucleated cell counts. Assay used: immunoSEQ multiplex PCR; TCRdb lists only in-frame clones, some missing. V and J calls and clone size follow that table, whereas D and trimming were derived from the DNA. The sample contains roughly 190,000 clones, 88% of which appear only once. This sequence originates from a human donor in a cohort sampled during active COVID-19. The sample taken for sequencing was peripheral blood. The V call is TRBV28, the J call TRBJ1-2; D is unresolved. For the CDR3, the DNA is TGTGCCAGCAGTCCACTCCCGTTTCGTGGCTACACCTTC. It translates to CASSPLPFRGYTF.